This TCR beta chain was sequenced during a study of cytomegalovirus exposure and HLA in healthy donors. This clone has a handful of counts. Regarding donors, all were healthy bone marrow donors. Germline values: CDR1 MGHRA, CDR2 YSYEKL. The V and J ends lost 2 bases and 5 bases respectively, with 13 bases between them. The length of the CDR3 is 15 residues. The PCR had 60 Vbeta and 13 Jbeta primers. TCRdb keeps only in-frame clones here, not all; method: immunoSEQ multiplex PCR. The sample lists roughly 100,000 clones, just over 75% occurring once. Sample: PBMCs. This clonotype was sampled from a man aged 40-49 years in good health and CMV-seropositive. This chain links TRBV4-1 with TRBJ1-5, with no clear D. CDR3 loop: CASSQYPSTDQPQHF. Written as DNA, the CDR3 is TGCGCCAGCAGCCAATACCCTAGCACGGATCAGCCCCAGCATTTT.